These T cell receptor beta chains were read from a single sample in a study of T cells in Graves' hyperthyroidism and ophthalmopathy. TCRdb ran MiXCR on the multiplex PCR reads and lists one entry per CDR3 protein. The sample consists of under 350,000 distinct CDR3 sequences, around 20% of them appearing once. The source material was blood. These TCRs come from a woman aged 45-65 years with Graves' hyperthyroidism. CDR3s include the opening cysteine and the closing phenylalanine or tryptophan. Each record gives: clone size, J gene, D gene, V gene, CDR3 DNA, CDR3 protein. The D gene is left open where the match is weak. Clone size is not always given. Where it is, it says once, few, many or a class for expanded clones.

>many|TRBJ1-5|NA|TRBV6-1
TGTGCCAGCAGTGAAGCAGGACTTCAGCCCCAGCATTTT
CASSEAGLQPQHF
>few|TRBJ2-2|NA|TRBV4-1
TGCGCCAGCAGCCAGGGGCACCTTGGGGGCGGCGGGGAGCTGTTTTTT
CASSQGHLGGGGELFF
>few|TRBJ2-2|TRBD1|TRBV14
TGTGCCAGCAGCCCGAGGGGGCCCGGATCCAGAATGAACACCGGGGAGCTGTTTTTT
CASSPRGPGSRMNTGELFF
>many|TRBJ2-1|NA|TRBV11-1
TGTGCCAGCAGCCCCCCGGGGGGCAGGGATGAGCAGTTCTTC
CASSPPGGRDEQFF
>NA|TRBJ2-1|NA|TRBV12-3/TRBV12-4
TGTGCCAGCAGTGAGACAGGGAGGAGCTCCTACAATGAGCAGTTCTTC
CASSETGRSSYNEQFF
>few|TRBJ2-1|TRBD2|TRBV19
TGTGCCAGTAGTATTACTAGCGGGGGGGCAACCTACAATGAGCAGTTCTTC
CASSITSGGATYNEQFF
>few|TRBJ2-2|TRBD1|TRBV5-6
TGTGCCAGCAGCTTGTACATGGCAGGGGGCGGGAACACCGGGGAGCTGTTTTTT
CASSLYMAGGGNTGELFF
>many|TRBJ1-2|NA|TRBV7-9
TGTGCCAGCAGCCCCAGTGGGGGCGGCTATGGCTACACCTTC
CASSPSGGGYGYTF
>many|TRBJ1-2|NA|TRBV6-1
TGTGCCAGCAGTCGAAGCCGGGACACGAGGAATGGCTACACCTTC
CASSRSRDTRNGYTF
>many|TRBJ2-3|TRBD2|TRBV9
TGTGCCAGCAGCACCGGGACTAGCGGATATACGCAGTATTTT
CASSTGTSGYTQYF
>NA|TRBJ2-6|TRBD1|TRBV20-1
TGCAGTGCCCAAAACAGGGGTTCCGGGGCCAACGTCCTGACTTTC
CSAQNRGSGANVLTF
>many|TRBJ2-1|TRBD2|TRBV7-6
TGTGCCAGCAGCTCCGGAGCGGGAGTCGGTATGAATGAGCAGTTCTTC
CASSSGAGVGMNEQFF
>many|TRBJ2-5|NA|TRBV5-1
TGCGCCAGCAGCAATCCGATAGGCGGGGAGACCCAGTACTTC
CASSNPIGGETQYF
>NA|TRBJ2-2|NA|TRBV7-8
TGTGCCAGCAGCTTAGCGCTGACTAACAACCCCGGGGAGCTGTTTTTT
CASSLALTNNPGELFF
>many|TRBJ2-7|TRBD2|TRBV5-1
TGCGCCAGCAGCTCAGGACTAGCGGGAGAACTCTACGAGCAGTACTTC
CASSSGLAGELYEQYF
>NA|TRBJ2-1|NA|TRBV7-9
TGTGCCAGCAGCTTAACAGCGCACCAGCAGTTCTTC
CASSLTAHQQFF
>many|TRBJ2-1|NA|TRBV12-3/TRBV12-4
TGTGCCAGCAGACTACGGACTATTATGCCGAGAGGGAATGAGCAGTTCTTC
CASRLRTIMPRGNEQFF
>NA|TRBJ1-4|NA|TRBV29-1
TGCAGCGTCGCAGTGGAAAATGGAAAACTGTTTTTT
CSVAVENGKLFF
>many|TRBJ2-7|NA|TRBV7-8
TGTGCCAGCAGCTTCGCCCAGGGCGCGTCGGAGCAGTACTTC
CASSFAQGASEQYF
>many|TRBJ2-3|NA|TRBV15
TGTGCCACCAGCAGAGGGGGTTTGCGAGGAACAGATACGCAGTATTTT
CATSRGGLRGTDTQYF
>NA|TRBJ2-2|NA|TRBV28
TGTGCCAGCAGTTGGAGATCGCGGGCCGGGGAGCTGTTTTTT
CASSWRSRAGELFF
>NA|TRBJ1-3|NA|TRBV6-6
TGTGCCAGCAGTTACTCGTTAGCGGGCTCTGGAAACACCATATATTTT
CASSYSLAGSGNTIYF
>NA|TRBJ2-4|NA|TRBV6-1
TGTGCCAGCAAGGAATTCCCTATAGCCAAAAACATTCAGTACTTC
CASKEFPIAKNIQYF
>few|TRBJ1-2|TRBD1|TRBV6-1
TGTGCCAGCAGGCGGACAGGGCTTCTTGGCTACACCTTC
CASRRTGLLGYTF
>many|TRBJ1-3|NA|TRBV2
TGTGCCAGCAGTGAAGCGGGAGCGCGGATCTCTGGAAACACCATATATTTT
CASSEAGARISGNTIYF
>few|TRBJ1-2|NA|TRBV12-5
TGTGCTAGTGGGTCGTCGGGCAGGGGCTATGGCTACACCTTC
CASGSSGRGYGYTF
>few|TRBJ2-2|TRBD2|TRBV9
TGTGCCAGCAGCGTAGCTGTCGGGAGGGGAACCGGGGAGCTGTTTTTT
CASSVAVGRGTGELFF
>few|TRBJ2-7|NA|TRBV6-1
TGTGCCAGCAGTTATTACAGATCTGGCGAGCAGTACTTC
CASSYYRSGEQYF
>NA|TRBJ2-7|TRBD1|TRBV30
TGTGCCTGGAGCGCCACAGGACAGGGCTCCTACGAGCAGTACTTC
CAWSATGQGSYEQYF
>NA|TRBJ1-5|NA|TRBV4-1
TGCGCCAGCAGCCAAGATACAGGCAGGGGACAGCCCCAGCATTTT
CASSQDTGRGQPQHF
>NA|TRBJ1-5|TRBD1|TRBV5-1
TGCGCCAGCAGCTTAAGGGACAGGGGTAGCAATCAGCCCCAGCATTTT
CASSLRDRGSNQPQHF
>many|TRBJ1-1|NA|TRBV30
TGTGCCTGGAGTGGCAGATCGGGCATCCTTGAAGCTTTCTTT
CAWSGRSGILEAFF
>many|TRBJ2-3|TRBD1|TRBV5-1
TGCGCCAGCAGCGGCAGGGGGATTGCAGATACGCAGTATTTT
CASSGRGIADTQYF